Listed here are 2 T cell receptor beta chains from one sample, sequenced in a study of blood T cell repertoires in COVID-19. Assay: immunoSEQ multiplex PCR; the TCRdb copy retains only in-frame clones and omits some. In the table there are 110,000 to 150,000 clones, around nine tenths of which are singletons. The sequencing sample was made of peripheral blood. The source is a woman aged 45-59 years with acute or convalescent COVID-19.

J is TRBJ1-1 and V is TRBV6-1, with 9 bases fitting TRBD1. Unmatched junction bases numbered 8, after V lost 0 bases and J lost 0 bases. There are 18 residues in the CDR3. Germline V gene lookup returns CDR1 MNHNS and CDR2 SASEGT. CDR3 loop: CASSEARGTGFMNTEAFF. For the CDR3, the DNA is TGTGCCAGCAGTGAAGCGCGGGGGACAGGGTTTATGAACACTGAAGCTTTCTTT.

The chain recombines TRBV15 with TRBJ2-3, with TRBD1 identical over 7 bases. V lost 1 base, J lost 2 bases, and 6 bases stayed unmatched. CDR1 and CDR2 (germline): LNHNV, YYDKDF (reference sequence). The CDR3 has 16 residues. CDR3 in DNA: TGTGCCACCAGCAGAGTGCAGGGGGAATTCACAGATACGCAGTATTTT. This encodes CATSRVQGEFTDTQYF.